What follows describes a single T cell receptor beta chain. The antigen is undetermined. Expressed TCRB transcripts got sequenced, as all isolated RNA was reverse transcribed. This table comes from immunoSEQ multiplex PCR, and its TCRdb copy is limited to in-frame clones, with some not included. The table has 600,000 to 700,000 clones, roughly 13% seen once. Germline CDR1 reads ENHRY; CDR2 reads SYGVKD. This CDR3 comprises 16 residues. Trimming removed 4 bases from V and 3 bases from J; junction bases left unmatched: 8. The entry originates in a study of beta chain features in type 1 diabetes. Overall study findings and caveats: Researchers cautioned that cDNA sequencing could over-represent cells with high TCR expression. Naive, central memory and regulatory TCRB repertoires appeared more similar among patients than healthy donors. Patients with Type 1 diabetes showed moderately but significantly shorter TCRB CDR3s in all four CD4+ subsets.

Averaging about 116 mL, one heparinised blood draw came from each individual donor. The authors sorted CD4+ naive, central memory, regulatory and stem cell-like memory cells via CD45RO/CCR7/CD25/CD127/CD95/CD27. This clonotype originated in a man between 18 and 29 years old with type 1 diabetes. The material sequenced was naive CD4+ T cells from blood. The chain recombines TRBV10-3 with TRBJ1-5; TRBD1 aligns across 8 bases. This CDR3 is CAISGNRTGNNQPQHF. The CDR3, as DNA: TGTGCCATCAGTGGGAATAGGACAGGGAACAATCAGCCCCAGCATTTT.